This TCR beta chain was sequenced in a study of blood T cell repertoires in COVID-19. CDR1 and CDR2 from the germline V gene are GTSNPN and SVGIG (reference sequence). Trimming shortened V by 2 bases and J by 11 bases, and 12 bases separated the two germline ends. The CDR3 runs 11 residues. Clinical history as reported by participants underpinned cohort assignment. As handled by the study authors: Counts of nucleated cells, estimated from reference gene primer amplification, were obtained. The data were produced by immunoSEQ multiplex PCR, yet TCRdb's version contains in-frame clones alone and is incomplete. That table furnishes V, J and clone size, whereas the DNA furnished D and trimming. The repertoire holds about 380,000 clones, about 90% seen once, with 2.5% to 3.5% in the top ten.

This TCR came from a woman in her thirties who had recovered from COVID-19. The sample was PBMCs or T cells enriched from blood (not recorded which). This chain joins TRBV30 and TRBJ1-1; D gene ambiguous. CDR3 DNA: TGTGCCTGGAGTATGAGGGTGGACGCTTTCTTT. It yields the protein CAWSMRVDAFF.